A single sample gave rise to the 7 T cell receptor beta chains below, sequenced in a study of shared clonotypes between healthy human individuals. The table came from immunoSEQ multiplex PCR; TCRdb's copy has only in-frame clones and leaves some out. The table has about 2 million clones, 85% to 95% seen once. The sequencing input was naive CD4+ T cells sorted from blood. Subset defined: CD45RA+ positively selected. The receptors were sampled from a man younger than 30 in good health.

The V gene is TRBV19, the J gene TRBJ2-1, with TRBD2 identical over 9 bases. The V gene end was trimmed by 7 bases and the J gene end by 3 bases; junction bases not matched to a gene: 7. Germline V gene lookup returns CDR1 LNHDA and CDR2 SQIVND (reference sequence). The CDR3 consists of 15 residues. The CDR3 here is CASIPAGGLYNEQFF. The CDR3 bases are TGTGCCAGTATACCTGCGGGGGGGCTCTACAATGAGCAGTTCTTC.

This rearrangement joins TRBV6-5 to TRBJ2-7; 8 bases fit TRBD2. Per germline, CDR1 MNHEY and CDR2 SVGAGI. With 2 bases clipped from V and 2 bases from J, the junction kept 5 bases outside the gene matches. This CDR3 is 15 amino acids long. CDR3 sequence reads: CASSYLAGGPYEQYF. CDR3 DNA sequence: TGTGCCAGCAGTTACCTTGCGGGGGGTCCCTACGAGCAGTACTTC.

This chain joins TRBV28 and TRBJ1-2, with 7 bases lining up with TRBD1. J lost 7 bases, V lost 8 bases, and 10 bases had no gene match. Per the germline V gene, CDR1 is MDHEN and CDR2 is SYDVKM. CDR3 length: 13 residues. The CDR3 sequence: CASLRRGQSGYTF. The CDR3 DNA reads as TGTGCCAGCCTCCGGAGGGGGCAGTCTGGCTACACCTTC.

The CDR3 DNA follows: TGTGCCAGCAGCCACAATCTAGGGAGCAATCAGCCCCAGCATTTT. This translates into CASSHNLGSNQPQHF. V and J are TRBV28 and TRBJ1-5; the D is unclear. The V end lost 6 bases, the J end lost 1 base, and 13 bases lay between the germline ends. Germline V gene data show CDR1 as MDHEN and CDR2 as SYDVKM. This CDR3 is 15 amino acids long.

The V call is TRBV7-2, the J call TRBJ2-7, with D maybe TRBD2 (5 bases). Germline values: CDR1 SGHTA, CDR2 FQGNSA. The CDR3 spans 14 residues. Trimming left V 5 bases short and J 3 bases short, with 14 bases between. CDR3: CASSPGGSVYEQYF. DNA for the CDR3: TGTGCCAGCAGCCCCGGTGGTAGCGTCTACGAGCAGTACTTC. The whole variable domain, filled in from reference TRBV7-2 and TRBJ2-7, reads GAGVSQSPSNKVTEKGKDVELRCDPISGHTALYWYRQSLGQGLEFLIYFQGNSAPDKSGLPSDRFSAERTGGSVSTLTIQRTQQEDSAVYLCASSPGGSVYEQYFGPGTRLTVT.

The rearrangement links TRBV6-5 to TRBJ2-3; D possibly uses TRBD1 or TRBD2 (5 bases each). This CDR3 contains 13 residues. CDR1 is MNHEY and CDR2 is SVGAGI in the germline V gene. V shed 7 bases and J shed 8 bases, with 16 bases lying between them. DNA of the CDR3: TGTGCCAGCACCGAAACCCGGGACCGTACGCAGTATTTT. It codes for CASTETRDRTQYF.

About this clone: This may be a read error, as it is one base from a much larger clone. The chain links TRBV1 to TRBJ2-7; the table's D call TRBD1 went unverified against the DNA. TRBV1 has pseudogene status. The CDR3 is 18 amino acids. In nucleotides, the CDR3 is TGCACCAGCGGCCCACGAGCTACCGGGGCCAGGGGCTCCTACGAGCAGTACTTC. Its translation: CTSGPRATGARGSYEQYF.